The 13 T cell receptor beta chains given below trace back to one sample, sequenced in a study of T cells in narcolepsy. Data came from immunoSEQ multiplex PCR; TCRdb stores just in-frame clones and leaves some out. The table has under 40,000 clones, 83% seen once. Sequenced: memory (CD45RA-) CD4+ T cells from blood. The origin of the receptors is a human donor in good health.

This clone was detected only a few times. The rearrangement uses TRBV7-2 and TRBJ2-1; D may be TRBD1 or TRBD2 (5 bases each). This CDR3 is built from 15 residues. V lost 4 bases, J lost 6 bases, and 16 bases lay in between. From germline, CDR1 is SGHTA and CDR2 FQGNSA. CDR3 in DNA: TGTGCCAGCAGCTCCTGGGACCACGAAGCCAATGAGCAGTTCTTC. Translated, it gives CASSSWDHEANEQFF.

This chain links TRBV15 with TRBJ1-6; maybe TRBD1 (6 bases). Trimming stripped 5 bases from V and 8 bases from J, with 13 bases between. Germline CDR1 is LNHNV and CDR2 is YYDKDF (reference sequence). This CDR3 has 14 amino acids. The CDR3 reads CATSARQVDSPLHF. In DNA, the CDR3 is TGTGCCACCAGCGCCCGACAGGTAGATTCACCCCTCCACTTT.

This chain joins TRBV7-9 and TRBJ1-5, with 7 bases aligning to TRBD1. V shed 8 bases and J 0 bases; nucleotides not matched to a gene: 10. CDR3 length equals 16 residues. Germline V CDR1 and CDR2: SEHNR, FQNEAQ (reference sequence). The DNA of the CDR3 is TGTGCCAGCGGCCACGGACAGGCATATAGCAATCAGCCCCAGCATTTT. Its protein is CASGHGQAYSNQPQHF.

This chain uses TRBV5-6 with TRBJ1-4; 10 bases map to TRBD1. The germline V gene has CDR1 SGHDT and CDR2 YYEEEE. The length of the CDR3 is 16 residues. J gave up 2 bases and V 4 bases, and 5 bases lay outside the gene matches. The CDR3 is CASSGDRGATNEKLFF. CDR3 DNA sequence: TGTGCCAGCAGCGGGGACAGGGGCGCGACTAATGAAAAACTGTTTTTT.

V and J are TRBV5-1 and TRBJ2-5, with 7 bases that match TRBD1. The V gene end was trimmed by 7 bases and the J gene end by 2 bases; junction bases not matched to a gene: 11. CDR1 is SGHRS and CDR2 is YFSETQ in the germline V gene. The CDR3 contains 15 residues. CDR3 region: CASGEGARGQETQYF. The CDR3 region has the DNA TGCGCCAGCGGTGAGGGGGCGCGAGGGCAAGAGACCCAGTACTTC.

This clone was observed a few times. The V and J genes are TRBV12-5 and TRBJ1-2; D remains unclear. From germline, CDR1 is LGHNT and CDR2 FRNRAP. V shed 3 bases and J shed 4 bases, with 9 bases lying between them. This CDR3 region has 13 residues. This CDR3 reads CASGLMAAYGYTF. CDR3 DNA: TGTGCTAGTGGTTTAATGGCGGCCTATGGCTACACCTTC.

V gene TRBV7-2 combines with J gene TRBJ2-5; D unclear. Trimming pared 5 bases from V and 5 bases from J, leaving 15 bases between. The CDR3 consists of 14 residues. Germline V gene data show CDR1 as SGHTA and CDR2 as FQGNSA. DNA for the CDR3: TGTGCCAGCAGCCGGAGCGCGAGTTGGGAGACCCAGTACTTC. Its translation is CASSRSASWETQYF. The entire variable domain, with the rest obtained from reference TRBV7-2 and TRBJ2-5, is as follows: GAGVSQSPSNKVTEKGKDVELRCDPISGHTALYWYRQSLGQGLEFLIYFQGNSAPDKSGLPSDRFSAERTGGSVSTLTIQRTQQEDSAVYLCASSRSASWETQYFGPGTRLLVL.

This clone was seen only a few times. V gene TRBV27 combines with J gene TRBJ1-3; no definite D call. The CDR3 consists of 14 residues. V dropped 3 bases and J dropped 2 bases, with 8 bases sitting between them. The germline CDR1 and CDR2 sequences are MNHEY and SMNVEV (reference sequence). In nucleotides, the CDR3 is TGTGCCAGCAGTTTGGGAGCAGCTGGAAACACCATATATTTT. Translating gives CASSLGAAGNTIYF.

The chain carries TRBV18 and TRBJ1-5, with D perhaps TRBD1 (5 bases). Germline V lookup: CDR1 KGHSH, CDR2 LQKENI. The length of the CDR3 is 15 residues. Trimming took off 2 bases at V and 5 bases at J, with 13 bases between the two ends. CDR3 sequence reads: CASSPGGRGDQPQHF. The CDR3 DNA sequence: TGTGCCAGCTCACCAGGGGGACGTGGGGATCAGCCCCAGCATTTT.

The chain carries TRBV2 and TRBJ2-7; 8 bases are a match to TRBD1. The CDR3 is 13 residues long. Germline assignment: CDR1 SNHLY and CDR2 FYNNEI. With 3 bases clipped from V and 7 bases from J, the junction kept 5 bases outside the gene matches. DNA for the CDR3: TGTGCCAGCAGTGACCAGGGGGCTAGGGAGCAGTACGTC. It yields the protein CASSDQGAREQYV.

This sequence joins TRBV19 and TRBJ1-2; D not resolved. Germline V CDR1 and CDR2: LNHDA, SQIVND (reference sequence). With 2 bases removed from V and 1 base from J, the gap between germline ends came to 8 bases. This CDR3 is 14 amino acids long. CDR3 loop: CASSIRDNNYGYTF. The CDR3 DNA follows: TGTGCCAGTAGTATACGGGATAATAACTATGGCTACACCTTC.

V and J are TRBV15 and TRBJ2-1; TRBD2 aligns across 9 bases. This CDR3 comprises 21 residues. Germline V gene lookup returns CDR1 LNHNV and CDR2 YYDKDF (reference sequence). The V segment lost 3 bases and the J segment 4 bases; nucleotides outside the gene matches: 22. The CDR3 spells CATSRTRRGQQTAGGYNEQFF. The CDR3 nucleotides are TGTGCCACCAGCAGGACCCGGAGGGGACAGCAAACAGCGGGGGGTTACAATGAGCAGTTCTTC.

The J gene is TRBJ1-5, the V gene TRBV2; D gene unclear. The germline CDR1 and CDR2 sequences are SNHLY and FYNNEI. CDR3 length: 14 residues. V lost 5 bases to trimming and J lost 3 bases, with 11 bases between them. The CDR3 bases are TGTGCCAGCAGTCCCTTAAGCTTCAATCAGCCCCAGCATTTT. It translates to CASSPLSFNQPQHF.